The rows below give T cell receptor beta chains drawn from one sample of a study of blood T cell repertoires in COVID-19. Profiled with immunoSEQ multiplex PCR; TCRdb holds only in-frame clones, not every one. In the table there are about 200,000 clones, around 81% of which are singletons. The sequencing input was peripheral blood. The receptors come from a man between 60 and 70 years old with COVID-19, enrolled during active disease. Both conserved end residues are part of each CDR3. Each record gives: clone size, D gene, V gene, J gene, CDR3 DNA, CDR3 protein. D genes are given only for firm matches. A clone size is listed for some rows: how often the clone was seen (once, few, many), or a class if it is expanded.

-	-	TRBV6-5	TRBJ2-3	TGTGCCAGCACCAGCGGAAGCACAGATACGCAGTATTTT	CASTSGSTDTQYF
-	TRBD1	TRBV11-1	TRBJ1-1	TGTGCCAGCAGCTCCAGGGGGCCGAGAACTGAAGCTTTCTTT	CASSSRGPRTEAFF
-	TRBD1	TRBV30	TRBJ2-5	TGTGCCTGGCGGACAGGTTCAAGGCAAGAGACCCAGTACTTC	CAWRTGSRQETQYF
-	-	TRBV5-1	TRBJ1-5	TGCGCCAGCAGTCCCGGGACATATAGCAATCAGCCCCAGCATTTT	CASSPGTYSNQPQHF
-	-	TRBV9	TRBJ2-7	TGTGCCAGCAGCGTAGGAGGAGAGCAGTACTTC	CASSVGGEQYF
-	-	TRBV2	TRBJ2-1	TGTGCCAGCAGTACTGATTACAATGAGCAGTTCTTC	CASSTDYNEQFF
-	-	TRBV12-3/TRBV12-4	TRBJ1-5	TGTGCCAGCAGTCTTCAGAGCAATCAGCCCCAGCATTTT	CASSLQSNQPQHF
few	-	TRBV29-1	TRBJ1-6	TGCAGCGTTGGGGCAGGGAGGAATTCACCCCTCCACTTT	CSVGAGRNSPLHF
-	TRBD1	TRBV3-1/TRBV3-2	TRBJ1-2	TGTGCCAGCAGCCAAGGGGACAGCCTTAACTATGGCTACACCTTC	CASSQGDSLNYGYTF
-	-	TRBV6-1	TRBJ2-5	TGTGCCAGCAGTGAAGTCACTAGGACCCAGTACTTC	CASSEVTRTQYF
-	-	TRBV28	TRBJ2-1	TGTGCCAGCTGCCGGAGGGCTGGCAATGAGCAGTTCTTC	CASCRRAGNEQFF
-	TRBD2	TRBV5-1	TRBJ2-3	TGCGCCAGCAGCTTGGCTACTAGCGGGGTCACAGATACGCAGTATTTT	CASSLATSGVTDTQYF
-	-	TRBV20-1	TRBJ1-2	TGCAGTGCTTGGGGGGGTAGCTACACCTTC	CSAWGGSYTF
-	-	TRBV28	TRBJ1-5	TGTGCCAGCAGTACCCCGGGGGGAAGCAATCAGCCCCAGCATTTT	CASSTPGGSNQPQHF
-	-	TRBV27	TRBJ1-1	TGTGCCAGCAGTTCTAGACTGAGCGCTGAAGCTTTCTTT	CASSSRLSAEAFF
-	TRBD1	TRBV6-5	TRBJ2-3	TGTGCCAGCACGACAGGGCCCGGGACAGATACGCAGTATTTT	CASTTGPGTDTQYF
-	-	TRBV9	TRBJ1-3	TGTGCCAGCAGCGTAGCTACAGGGTACTCAGGAAACACCATATATTTT	CASSVATGYSGNTIYF
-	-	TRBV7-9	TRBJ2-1	TGTGCCAGCAGCTGGGGAGGCGGATACAATGAGCAGTTCTTC	CASSWGGGYNEQFF
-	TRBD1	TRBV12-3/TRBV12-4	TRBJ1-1	TGTGCCAGCAGTCCCGGGACAGCTGAAGCTTTCTTT	CASSPGTAEAFF
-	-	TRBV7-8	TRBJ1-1	TGTGCCAGCAGCTTAGTAGAGGGTACTGAAGCTTTCTTT	CASSLVEGTEAFF
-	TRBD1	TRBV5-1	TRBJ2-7	TGCGCCAGCAGCTCATCCTCAGGGGGTTTAACCTACGAGCAGTACTTC	CASSSSSGGLTYEQYF
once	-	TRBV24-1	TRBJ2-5	TGTGCCACCGGACTCGAAGGGGGAGAGACCCAGTACTTC	CATGLEGGETQYF
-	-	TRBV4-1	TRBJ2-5	TGCGCCAGCAGCCGGACAGCGCAAGAGACCCAGTACTTC	CASSRTAQETQYF
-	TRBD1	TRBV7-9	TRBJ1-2	TGTGCCAGCAGCCCAGACAGGGGATCTAACTATGGCTACACCTTC	CASSPDRGSNYGYTF
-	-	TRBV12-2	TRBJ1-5	TGTGCAAGTCGCTTCATAGGGGGCAGGGGGCGAAAGCAGCCCCAGCATTTT	CASRFIGGRGRKQPQHF
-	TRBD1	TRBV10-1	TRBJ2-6	TGCGCCAGCAGTGCGACCAGGGGGCCTGGGGCCAACGTCCTGACTTTC	CASSATRGPGANVLTF